These T cell receptor beta chains were read from a single sample in a study of early T cells in non-severe SARS-CoV-2 infection. TCRdb independently ran MiXCR on the 5' RACE reads; one entry per CDR3 protein. Among about 69,000 distinct CDR3 sequences listed, roughly 10% were seen once. This specimen was whole blood, taken at baseline. Receptors were obtained from an adult who was a healthcare worker with PCR-confirmed SARS-CoV-2 infection or an uninfected control (not recorded which). The CDR3 runs from the conserved cysteine through the conserved F or W. The order of the fields is J gene, V gene, CDR3 protein.

J gene: TRBJ2-1; V gene: TRBV7-3; CDR3 protein: CASSFYPVASGRYNEQFF
J gene: TRBJ2-2; V gene: TRBV12-3/TRBV12-4; CDR3 protein: CATRELAVAGELFF
J gene: TRBJ2-7; V gene: TRBV9; CDR3 protein: CASSPIGGGTYEQYF
J gene: TRBJ1-5; V gene: TRBV15; CDR3 protein: CATSRDRGFNQPQHF
J gene: TRBJ1-6; V gene: TRBV5-5; CDR3 protein: CASSLAPMYGSPLHF
J gene: TRBJ2-3; V gene: TRBV20-1; CDR3 protein: CSARGGTERPTDTQYF
J gene: TRBJ1-4; V gene: TRBV12-5; CDR3 protein: CASGSSADRGLTDEKLFF
J gene: TRBJ2-3; V gene: TRBV5-1; CDR3 protein: CASSGQGEDTQYF
J gene: TRBJ2-1; V gene: TRBV5-4; CDR3 protein: CASSRTSSGIYNEQFF
J gene: TRBJ2-1; V gene: TRBV12-5; CDR3 protein: CASRMANNEQFF
J gene: TRBJ2-5; V gene: TRBV4-2; CDR3 protein: CASSQEQATSGIGQETQYF
J gene: TRBJ2-1; V gene: TRBV28; CDR3 protein: CASRLAGPSYNEQFF
J gene: TRBJ2-3; V gene: TRBV5-8; CDR3 protein: CASSLALEDLDTQYF
J gene: TRBJ2-1; V gene: TRBV12-3/TRBV12-4; CDR3 protein: CASSLGPVGEQFF
J gene: TRBJ1-5; V gene: TRBV6-6; CDR3 protein: CASSYAGDSNQPQHF
J gene: TRBJ1-1; V gene: TRBV7-8; CDR3 protein: CASSVGSKTEAFF
J gene: TRBJ2-2; V gene: TRBV9; CDR3 protein: CASSGGQLYGELFF
J gene: TRBJ1-5; V gene: TRBV24-1; CDR3 protein: CATSDVRGSGNQPQHF
J gene: TRBJ2-7; V gene: TRBV6-2/TRBV6-3; CDR3 protein: CATAVRGWYEQYF
J gene: TRBJ2-1; V gene: TRBV7-3; CDR3 protein: CASSLTSGTREQFF
J gene: TRBJ2-7; V gene: TRBV27; CDR3 protein: CASSPRGTSGRQFYEQYF
J gene: TRBJ1-4; V gene: TRBV2; CDR3 protein: CASRRSLGEKLFF
J gene: TRBJ2-5; V gene: TRBV10-2; CDR3 protein: CASSPRGSGVGETQYF
J gene: TRBJ1-6; V gene: TRBV13; CDR3 protein: CASSWDRVDSPLHF
J gene: TRBJ2-7; V gene: TRBV5-1; CDR3 protein: CASSLDVYAVHEQYF
J gene: TRBJ2-5; V gene: TRBV6-5; CDR3 protein: CASRSGGGGHQETQYF
J gene: TRBJ2-1; V gene: TRBV7-8; CDR3 protein: CASTQGWGRDEQFF
J gene: TRBJ2-1; V gene: TRBV6-2/TRBV6-3; CDR3 protein: CASIPGVAGVRGNEQFF
J gene: TRBJ2-5; V gene: TRBV19; CDR3 protein: CASSMVRDGQETQYF
J gene: TRBJ2-3; V gene: TRBV5-1; CDR3 protein: CASSLTGDRTDTQYF
J gene: TRBJ2-1; V gene: TRBV7-9; CDR3 protein: CASRGTGGIYNEQFF
J gene: TRBJ2-7; V gene: TRBV6-6; CDR3 protein: CASSYLVEQYF
J gene: TRBJ2-1; V gene: TRBV20-1; CDR3 protein: CSASSAVAAYNEQFF
J gene: TRBJ1-2; V gene: TRBV29-1; CDR3 protein: CSVATGSGYTF
J gene: TRBJ2-1; V gene: TRBV7-9; CDR3 protein: CASGGSLNEQFF
J gene: TRBJ1-2; V gene: TRBV3-1; CDR3 protein: CASSRDSTYGYTF